These T cell receptor beta chains were read from a single sample in a study of tumor-infiltrating lymphocytes in primary liver carcinoma. TCRdb analysed the multiplex PCR reads with MiXCR anew, one entry per CDR3 protein. The sample gives about 74,000 distinct CDR3 sequences, roughly three quarters of which show up once; about a quarter is in the top ten. Sequencing was performed on liver tumor tissue from sampling region 4. All receptors derive from a man aged 40-49 years with primary liver carcinoma and hepatitis B virus infection. The CDR3 runs from the conserved cysteine through the conserved F or W. Fields, in order: D gene, J gene, V gene, clone size, CDR3 protein, CDR3 DNA. A D gene is named only where the DNA matches it firmly. The listing skips clone size in some rows; elsewhere it reads once, few, many or a size class.

d_call: -
j_call: TRBJ2-3
v_call: TRBV5-5
clone_size: many
cdr3_aa: CASSWLPAEPGLPLGTQYF
cdr3_nt: TGTGCCAGCAGCTGGCTCCCCGCTGAACCGGGACTCCCTTTGGGTACGCAGTATTTT

d_call: -
j_call: TRBJ2-3
v_call: TRBV7-9
clone_size: -
cdr3_aa: CASTNLDRDGTDTQFF
cdr3_nt: TGCGCCAGTACTAACTTGGACAGAGACGGCACAGATACGCAGTTTTTT

d_call: -
j_call: TRBJ2-3
v_call: TRBV6-5
clone_size: -
cdr3_aa: CASNKANTDTQYF
cdr3_nt: TGTGCCAGCAACAAGGCTAACACAGATACGCAGTATTTT

d_call: -
j_call: TRBJ2-2
v_call: TRBV29-1
clone_size: -
cdr3_aa: CSVVGNIGELFF
cdr3_nt: TGTAGCGTTGTGGGGAACATCGGGGAGTTGTTTTTT

d_call: -
j_call: TRBJ2-3
v_call: TRBV11-2
clone_size: -
cdr3_aa: CAGSFVFPPDTRYF
cdr3_nt: TGTGCCGGCAGCTTTGTGTTCCCCCCAGATACGCGGTATTTT

d_call: -
j_call: TRBJ2-7
v_call: TRBV5-1
clone_size: many
cdr3_aa: CASSFGMANEQYF
cdr3_nt: TGCGCCAGCAGCTTCGGGATGGCGAACGAGCAGTACTTC

d_call: -
j_call: TRBJ2-3
v_call: TRBV6-1
clone_size: -
cdr3_aa: CASSQWTVGTDTQYF
cdr3_nt: TGTGCCAGCAGTCAATGGACAGTGGGCACAGATACGCAGTATTTT

d_call: -
j_call: TRBJ2-5
v_call: TRBV4-1
clone_size: many
cdr3_aa: CASSQGGGDGETQYF
cdr3_nt: TGCGCCAGCAGCCAAGGCGGAGGTGATGGAGAGACCCAGTACTTC

d_call: TRBD2
j_call: TRBJ2-1
v_call: TRBV4-1
clone_size: -
cdr3_aa: CASLAGERGNNQFF
cdr3_nt: TGCGCCAGCCTAGCGGGAGAGCGGGGCAATAATCAGTTCTTC

d_call: -
j_call: TRBJ1-1
v_call: TRBV30
clone_size: -
cdr3_aa: CAWGGGSYTEAFF
cdr3_nt: -

d_call: TRBD1
j_call: TRBJ1-1
v_call: TRBV4-2
clone_size: once
cdr3_aa: CASSSHRDRGIFNTEAFF
cdr3_nt: TGTGCCAGCAGCAGTCACCGGGACAGGGGTATTTTCAACACTGAAGCTTTCTTT

d_call: -
j_call: TRBJ2-1
v_call: TRBV6-5
clone_size: -
cdr3_aa: CASSYSASLYDEQFF
cdr3_nt: TGTGCTAGCAGTTACTCTGCTAGCCTCTACGATGAGCAGTTCTTC

d_call: TRBD2
j_call: TRBJ2-7
v_call: TRBV11-2
clone_size: -
cdr3_aa: CAGNFPGLRIHEQYF
cdr3_nt: TGTGCCGGCAACTTCCCGGGACTACGGATCCACGAGCAGTACTTC

d_call: -
j_call: TRBJ1-1
v_call: TRBV4-1
clone_size: -
cdr3_aa: CASGQGTDYFF
cdr3_nt: TGCGCCAGCGGACAAGGCACAGACTATTTCTTT

d_call: -
j_call: TRBJ2-7
v_call: TRBV14
clone_size: -
cdr3_aa: CASNQDGSKQYF
cdr3_nt: TGTGCCAGCAACCAAGACGGATCGAAGCAGTACTTC

d_call: -
j_call: TRBJ2-6
v_call: TRBV2
clone_size: few
cdr3_aa: CASSEDHSGANVLTF
cdr3_nt: TGTGCCAGCAGTGAAGATCACTCTGGGGCCAACGTCCTGACTTTC

d_call: -
j_call: TRBJ2-1
v_call: TRBV12-3/TRBV12-4
clone_size: -
cdr3_aa: CTTSLSYNEQFF
cdr3_nt: TGTACCACCAGCCTCTCCTACAATGAGCAGTTCTTC

d_call: -
j_call: TRBJ2-7
v_call: TRBV28
clone_size: many
cdr3_aa: CASRMSYEQYF
cdr3_nt: TGTGCCAGCAGAATGTCCTACGAGCAGTACTTC

d_call: -
j_call: TRBJ1-5
v_call: TRBV19
clone_size: -
cdr3_aa: CASYQRDRGQPQHF
cdr3_nt: TGTGCCAGTTACCAAAGGGATAGAGGGCAGCCCCAGCATTTT

d_call: TRBD1
j_call: TRBJ1-2
v_call: TRBV11-2
clone_size: -
cdr3_aa: CASTLDGGTGNYGYTF
cdr3_nt: TGTGCCAGTACCTTAGATGGCGGGACAGGGAACTATGGCTACACCTTC

d_call: -
j_call: TRBJ2-7
v_call: TRBV11-2
clone_size: -
cdr3_aa: CASSPVGYKQYF
cdr3_nt: TGTGCCAGCAGCCCTGTGGGCTACAAGCAGTACTTC

d_call: TRBD2
j_call: TRBJ2-1
v_call: TRBV20-1
clone_size: few
cdr3_aa: CSAPPSDGRSYNEQFF
cdr3_nt: TGCAGTGCCCCCCCATCCGACGGGAGGTCCTACAATGAGCAGTTCTTC

d_call: TRBD2
j_call: TRBJ2-1
v_call: TRBV5-1
clone_size: many
cdr3_aa: CASSPDPGLAGVGFF
cdr3_nt: TGCGCCAGCAGCCCCGACCCAGGACTAGCGGGAGTTGGGTTCTTC

d_call: -
j_call: TRBJ2-1
v_call: TRBV6-2/TRBV6-3
clone_size: -
cdr3_aa: CATGTPGACQQFF
cdr3_nt: TGTGCCACCGGGACTCCCGGGGCGTGTCAGCAGTTCTTC

d_call: TRBD1
j_call: TRBJ2-5
v_call: TRBV19
clone_size: few
cdr3_aa: CASSLTHHRGETQYF
cdr3_nt: TGTGCCAGTAGTCTTACACATCACAGGGGAGAGACCCAGTACTTC

d_call: TRBD2
j_call: TRBJ2-7
v_call: TRBV6-1
clone_size: many
cdr3_aa: CASSEREVAYEQYF
cdr3_nt: TGTGCCAGCAGTGAGCGGGAGGTAGCCTACGAGCAGTACTTC

d_call: TRBD1
j_call: TRBJ1-2
v_call: TRBV12-3/TRBV12-4
clone_size: -
cdr3_aa: CASSLGDRPYYGYTF
cdr3_nt: TGTGCCAGCAGTTTAGGGGACAGGCCCTACTATGGCTACACCTTC

d_call: -
j_call: TRBJ2-7
v_call: TRBV7-9
clone_size: -
cdr3_aa: CVSSFYGGDTYEQYF
cdr3_nt: TGTGTCAGCAGCTTCTACGGCGGGGATACCTACGAGCAGTACTTC

d_call: -
j_call: TRBJ2-7
v_call: TRBV5-6
clone_size: -
cdr3_aa: CASSRPIYVSRSYEQYF
cdr3_nt: TGTGCCAGCAGCCGACCAATTTACGTTAGCAGGAGTTACGAGCAGTACTTC

d_call: -
j_call: TRBJ2-7
v_call: TRBV1
clone_size: -
cdr3_aa: CTSNHHRLAGVPEQYF
cdr3_nt: TGCACCAGCAACCATCACCGACTAGCGGGAGTGCCAGAGCAGTACTTC

d_call: -
j_call: TRBJ2-3
v_call: TRBV11-2
clone_size: -
cdr3_aa: CASSPPGGRVTDTQYF
cdr3_nt: TGTGCCAGCAGCCCGCCCGGGGGCAGGGTCACAGATACGCAGTATTTT

d_call: -
j_call: TRBJ2-1
v_call: TRBV29-1
clone_size: -
cdr3_aa: CNVEDTTHDEQFF
cdr3_nt: TGCAACGTTGAAGATACTACTCACGATGAGCAGTTCTTC

d_call: -
j_call: TRBJ2-1
v_call: TRBV7-3
clone_size: few
cdr3_aa: CASSPTAGSDEQFF
cdr3_nt: TGTGCCAGCAGCCCTACTGCAGGCAGCGATGAGCAGTTCTTC

d_call: -
j_call: TRBJ2-1
v_call: TRBV11-2
clone_size: many
cdr3_aa: CASSLDWGLTTDRDPWSYNEQFF
cdr3_nt: TGTGCCAGCAGCTTAGATTGGGGGCTGACGACAGACCGGGACCCCTGGTCCTACAATGAGCAGTTCTTC

d_call: -
j_call: TRBJ1-1
v_call: TRBV21-1
clone_size: many
cdr3_aa: CASSKGGRDTEAFF
cdr3_nt: TGTGCCAGCAGCAAAGGGGGGAGGGACACTGAAGCTTTCTTT

d_call: TRBD2
j_call: TRBJ2-3
v_call: TRBV6-1
clone_size: -
cdr3_aa: CASNEPASGPYNTDTQYF
cdr3_nt: TGTGCCAGCAATGAACCAGCTAGCGGACCGTATAACACAGATACGCAGTATTTT